The sequence of this TCR beta chain was determined in a study of T cell responses to AZD1222 COVID-19 vaccine. Study-level points and caveats: No repertoire was sampled before or during the peak T cell response, only after it.

Some clones are missing from TCRdb's copy, which holds only in-frame ones; the method was immunoSEQ multiplex PCR. The sample yields 95,000 to 100,000 clones, about 90% seen once. Worth noting for this clone: Its antigen is unknown.

The J segment lost 4 bases and the V segment lost 6 bases, leaving 8 bases of the junction unmatched. Per the germline V gene, CDR1 is SGHRS and CDR2 is YFSETQ. The CDR3 runs 15 residues. This TCR came from an adult who received the AZD1222 COVID-19 vaccine. Sequencing was performed on peripheral blood, taken 28 days after the second AZD1222 dose. The V gene is TRBV5-1, the J gene TRBJ2-5; 11 nucleotides agree with TRBD2. CDR3 coding DNA: TGCGCCAGCAAACCCTCGGGACTAGCGGCAGAGACCCAGTACTTC. This gives the protein CASKPSGLAAETQYF. Based on the CDR3 plus reference TRBV5-1 and TRBJ2-5, the full variable domain is KAGVTQTPRYLIKTRGQQVTLSCSPISGHRSVSWYQQTPGQGLQFLFEYFSETQRNKGNFPGRFSGRQFSNSRSEMNVSTLELGDSALYLCASKPSGLAAETQYFGPGTRLLVL.